These 15 T cell receptor beta chains came from one sample sequenced in a study of blood T cell repertoires in COVID-19. The method was immunoSEQ multiplex PCR; TCRdb's version includes in-frame clones alone and lacks a portion of them. This sample has about 250,000 clones, with approximately 82% found just once. Input material: peripheral blood. These receptors were collected from a man older than 75 with acute or convalescent COVID-19.

The chain employs TRBV11-2 and TRBJ2-7, with 8 positions matching TRBD2. The V and J ends lost 4 bases and 4 bases, in that order; junction bases with no gene match: 6. Germline CDR1 reads SGHAT; CDR2 reads FQNNGV. The CDR3 contains 14 residues. CDR3 sequence: CASSSRGGVYEQYF. Written as DNA, the CDR3 is TGTGCCAGCAGCTCCCGGGGGGGGGTGTACGAGCAGTACTTC.

The genes are TRBV9 and TRBJ1-3; the D is unclear. The CDR3 spans 16 residues. Germline CDR1 SGDLS, CDR2 YYNGEE. Trimming pared 0 bases from V and 4 bases from J, leaving 14 bases between. The CDR3 is CASSVVGEVGGNTIYF. Written as DNA, the CDR3 is TGTGCCAGCAGCGTAGTCGGGGAAGTGGGAGGAAACACCATATATTTT. Drawing the rest from reference TRBV9 and TRBJ1-3, the complete variable domain is DSGVTQTPKHLITATGQRVTLRCSPRSGDLSVYWYQQSLDQGLQFLIQYYNGEERAKGNILERFSAQQFPDLHSELNLSSLELGDSALYFCASSVVGEVGGNTIYFGEGSWLTVV.

The V and J genes are TRBV6-5 and TRBJ1-1, with D maybe TRBD1 (6 bases). CDR3 length: 13 amino acids. V lost 11 bases and J lost 5, with 18 bases in between. Germline V gene data show CDR1 as MNHEY and CDR2 as SVGAGI. CDR3 sequence reads: CAARLDRLTEAFF. CDR3 DNA: TGTGCCGCCCGCTTGGACAGACTAACTGAAGCTTTCTTT.

The genes are TRBV2 and TRBJ2-7, with D tentatively TRBD1 or TRBD2 (6 bases each). Trimming left V 6 bases short and J 2 bases short, with 17 bases between. Germline CDR1 SNHLY, CDR2 FYNNEI. CDR3 length equals 15 residues. The CDR3 DNA is TGTGCCAGCAGGGAACAGGGCGGCGGGACCTACGAGCAGTACTTC. This translates into CASREQGGGTYEQYF.

The J gene is TRBJ2-2, the V gene TRBV28; TRBD2 matches 7 bases. This CDR3 spans 17 amino acids. Looked up from germline, CDR1 is MDHEN and CDR2 is SYDVKM. With 0 bases clipped from V and 1 base from J, the junction kept 5 bases outside the gene matches. In nucleotides, the CDR3 is TGTGCCAGCAGTTTATGGGCAGCGGGGAGGAACACCGGGGAGCTGTTTTTT. Protein sequence: CASSLWAAGRNTGELFF. Full variable domain (outside the CDR3, taken from reference TRBV28 and TRBJ2-2): DVKVTQSSRYLVKRTGEKVFLECVQDMDHENMFWYRQDPGLGLRLIYFSYDVKMKEKGDIPEGYSVSREKKERFSLILESASTNQTSMYLCASSLWAAGRNTGELFFGEGSRLTVL.

The gene calls are TRBV18 and TRBJ2-7, with 12 bases lining up with TRBD2. CDR3 length: 16 amino acids. Germline CDR1 KGHSH, CDR2 LQKENI. V gave up 4 bases and J gave up 5 bases; unmatched junction bases: 9. In nucleotides, the CDR3 is TGTGCCAGCTCACGCGAGCTAGCGGGAGGGCACAACGAGCAGTACTTC. This sequence encodes CASSRELAGGHNEQYF.

The rearrangement uses TRBV27 and TRBJ2-7; D perhaps matches TRBD2 (5 bases). Germline assignment: CDR1 MNHEY and CDR2 SMNVEV (reference sequence). The V end lost 4 bases, the J end lost 2 bases, and 15 bases lay between the germline ends. There are 15 residues in the CDR3. CDR3 DNA: TGTGCCAGCAGTTCCCCGGGGAACCCCACCTACGAGCAGTACTTC. This codes for CASSSPGNPTYEQYF.

The chain uses TRBV28 and TRBJ2-5; TRBD1 aligns across 9 bases. With V trimmed by 4 bases and J by 5 bases, 5 bases remained unmatched. CDR3 length: 14 amino acids. CDR1 and CDR2 (germline): MDHEN, SYDVKM. The CDR3 protein is CASSSGTGLETQYF. The CDR3 DNA reads TGTGCCAGCAGTTCCGGGACAGGGTTGGAGACCCAGTACTTC.

The chain recombines TRBV5-1 with TRBJ2-7; D perhaps matches TRBD1 (6 bases). Germline V gives CDR1 SGHRS, CDR2 YFSETQ. This CDR3 is 14 amino acids long. Trimming left V 4 bases short and J 3 bases short, with 14 bases between. CDR3 bases: TGCGCCAGCAGCCCACAGGGTATTGGCTACGAGCAGTACTTC. It is translated as CASSPQGIGYEQYF. The whole variable domain, filled in from reference TRBV5-1 and TRBJ2-7, reads KAGVTQTPRYLIKTRGQQVTLSCSPISGHRSVSWYQQTPGQGLQFLFEYFSETQRNKGNFPGRFSGRQFSNSRSEMNVSTLELGDSALYLCASSPQGIGYEQYFGPGTRLTVT.

The chain couples TRBV4-1 to TRBJ2-3, with 7 positions matching TRBD2. J gave up 4 bases and V 0 bases, and 7 bases lay outside the gene matches. The CDR3 is made up of 16 amino acids. Germline assignment: CDR1 MGHRA and CDR2 YSYEKL. This chain's CDR3 is CASSQDVTGGPDTQYF. CDR3 bases: TGCGCCAGCAGCCAAGATGTCACGGGAGGCCCAGATACGCAGTATTTT.

The chain recombines TRBV19 with TRBJ2-1; 8 nucleotides align to TRBD2. This CDR3 contains 14 residues. Germline V gene data show CDR1 as LNHDA and CDR2 as SQIVND (reference sequence). The junction had 8 bases not matched to a gene; V was cut back by 5 bases and J by 8 bases. The CDR3 reads CASSLSGRFYEQFF. CDR3 DNA: TGTGCCAGTAGTTTGAGCGGGAGATTCTATGAGCAGTTCTTC. The full variable domain, in which reference TRBV19 and TRBJ2-1 provide the parts outside the CDR3, is DGGITQSPKYLFRKEGQNVTLSCEQNLNHDAMYWYRQDPGQGLRLIYYSQIVNDFQKGDIAEGYSVSREKKESFPLTVTSAQKNPTAFYLCASSLSGRFYEQFFGPGTRLTVL.

The chain recombines TRBV19 with TRBJ2-3; 8 bases line up with TRBD1. Germline loops: CDR1 LNHDA, CDR2 SQIVND (reference sequence). The CDR3 runs 14 residues. With 6 bases clipped from V and 0 bases from J, the junction kept 2 bases outside the gene matches. This CDR3 is CASRRQGSTDTQYF. DNA of the CDR3: TGTGCCAGTAGGAGACAGGGGAGCACAGATACGCAGTATTTT.

The gene calls are TRBV29-1 and TRBJ2-2, with 8 bases matching TRBD1. Trimming took 7 bases from V and 3 from J; bases not matched to a gene: 7. The CDR3 has 14 amino acids. Germline lookup yields CDR1 SQVTM and CDR2 ANQGSEA. The CDR3 nucleotides read TGCAGCGCCTCGACAGGGGCTGACACCGGGGAGCTGTTTTTT. Its translation: CSASTGADTGELFF.

The chain employs TRBV5-1 and TRBJ2-5; perhaps TRBD1 as D (6 bases). Trimming pared 0 bases from V and 3 bases from J, leaving 18 bases between. This CDR3 spans 17 amino acids. Per germline, CDR1 SGHRS and CDR2 YFSETQ. The CDR3 DNA is TGCGCCAGCAGCTTGGGGGTGAGGGGGTTAGAGAAAGAGACCCAGTACTTC. It encodes CASSLGVRGLEKETQYF.

This rearrangement joins TRBV6-4 to TRBJ2-1; tentatively, D is TRBD1 (7 bases). Germline CDR1 and CDR2: MRHNA and SNTAGT. This CDR3 has 15 amino acids. V was clipped by 3 bases and J by 6 bases, with 15 bases between them. The CDR3 loop reads CASSEEGALGNEQFF. For the CDR3, the DNA is TGTGCCAGCAGTGAGGAGGGGGCGCTGGGCAATGAGCAGTTCTTC.